Sequencing of this T cell receptor beta chain was carried out in a study of T-cell reconstitution after alpha-beta-depleted transplantation in children. The CDR3 is 15 amino acids. CDR1 is DFQATT, CDR2 SNEGSKA, per germline (reference sequence). V lost 0 bases, J lost 5 bases, and 17 bases lay in between. There are many counts of this clonotype. As it was prepared, the TCRbeta library received unique molecular identifiers. TCRdb ran MiXCR on the PCR reads and lists one entry per CDR3 protein. The sample yields fewer than 200,000 distinct CDR3 sequences, about 6.4% seen once. This material consisted of PBMCs from the stem cell graft donor, taken from the stem cell graft. The clonotype was recovered from a human donor who donated a stem cell graft to a child with Wiskott-Aldrich syndrome. J is TRBJ2-7 and V is TRBV20-1; D is perhaps TRBD1 (6 bases). The chain's CDR3 is CSARDRVGGPHEQYF. The CDR3 DNA reads as TGCAGTGCTAGAGATCGGGTTGGGGGCCCCCACGAGCAGTACTTC.